One and the same sample provided the 19 T cell receptor beta chains below, sequenced in a study of blood T cell repertoires in COVID-19. Profiling relied on immunoSEQ multiplex PCR, and the TCRdb table lists in-frame clones only, not all of them. The sample shows 150,000 to 200,000 clones, 65% to 85% of them seen only once. The sample consisted of peripheral blood. These receptors came from a human donor with acute or convalescent COVID-19. The donor label of this sample is uncertain.

The rearrangement uses TRBV30 and TRBJ1-1; D gene uncertain. Trimming took 3 bases from V and 4 from J, leaving 12 bases between them. This CDR3 spans 13 amino acids. Per germline, CDR1 GTSNPN and CDR2 SVGIG (reference sequence). The CDR3 DNA is TGTGCCTGGAGCCGTACATCGGGCACTGAAGCTTTCTTT. Translating it yields CAWSRTSGTEAFF.

The V gene is TRBV28, the J gene TRBJ1-6; D ambiguous. Trimming pared 7 bases from V and 7 bases from J, leaving 14 bases between. Germline CDR1 and CDR2: MDHEN and SYDVKM. This CDR3 has 14 residues. The CDR3 here is CASKSGGGNSPLHF. As DNA, the CDR3 is TGTGCCAGCAAGTCAGGAGGTGGGAATTCACCCCTCCACTTT.

This clone was detected a few times. This chain links TRBV3-1 (or the pseudogene TRBV3-2) with TRBJ1-2; D may be TRBD1 (6 bases). Germline V lookup: CDR1 LGHDT, CDR2 YNNKEL (reference sequence). The CDR3 totals 14 residues. V was pared by 4 bases and J by 5 bases, with 14 bases between. CDR3 amino acids: CASSLSGVQYGYTF. As DNA, the CDR3 is TGTGCCAGCAGCCTCTCAGGGGTCCAGTATGGCTACACCTTC.

This sequence joins TRBV5-6 and TRBJ2-1, with 9 bases aligning to TRBD1. The CDR3 is made up of 16 amino acids. V trimming: 4 bases; J trimming: 5 bases; junction bases outside the gene matches: 10. Looked up from germline, CDR1 is SGHDT and CDR2 is YYEEEE. DNA of the CDR3: TGTGCCAGCAGCCCCGAGGGGTGGGACAGGGACAATGAGCAGTTCTTC. Translating gives CASSPEGWDRDNEQFF.

The CDR3 DNA sequence: TGTGCCAGCAGTCGGAAGCCGGGACTAGCGGGGGTATCCTACAATGAGCAGTTCTTC. It specifies CASSRKPGLAGVSYNEQFF. This chain uses TRBV2 with TRBJ2-1; TRBD2 agrees at 14 bases. Trimming took 5 bases from V and 1 from J; bases not matched to a gene: 10. The CDR3 has 19 amino acids. Germline CDR1 is SNHLY and CDR2 is FYNNEI.

The genes are TRBV27 and TRBJ2-1, with 7 bases aligning to TRBD2. The ends lost 8 bases at V and 13 bases at J; junction bases unmatched: 5. Germline-derived CDR1 and CDR2 are MNHEY and SMNVEV (reference sequence). The CDR3 totals 10 residues. CDR3 in DNA: TGTGCCAGCTTTGCGGGAGAACAGTTCTTC. Translation: CASFAGEQFF.

The J gene is TRBJ1-2, the V gene TRBV27; 9 positions match TRBD1. The CDR3 runs 16 residues. J lost 8 bases, V lost 7 bases, and 17 bases had no gene match. Germline V gives CDR1 MNHEY, CDR2 SMNVEV (reference sequence). For the CDR3, the DNA is TGTGCCAGCAAAAGGGAACCGGGACAGGGTATGGGAGGCTACACCTTC. It encodes CASKREPGQGMGGYTF.

This clone appeared a few times. This rearrangement joins TRBV6-1 to TRBJ1-2; 10 nucleotides agree with TRBD1. The CDR3 has 16 amino acids. Trimming removed 3 bases from V and 8 bases from J; junction bases left unmatched: 12. Germline V gene lookup returns CDR1 MNHNS and CDR2 SASEGT. CDR3 bases: TGTGCCAGCAGTGAGCCGGGACAGGGGCCGCGACGGGGCTACACCTTC. It encodes CASSEPGQGPRRGYTF.

The rearrangement uses TRBV5-1 and TRBJ1-2, with D perhaps TRBD1 (6 bases). This CDR3 spans 16 amino acids. V dropped 4 bases and J dropped 6 bases, with 22 bases sitting between them. Per germline, CDR1 SGHRS and CDR2 YFSETQ. CDR3 nucleotides: TGCGCCAGCAGCCCCCTAAGTAGCCGGGGGGCTCATGGCTACACCTTC. It specifies CASSPLSSRGAHGYTF.

This clone was picked up one time. This sequence joins TRBV29-1 and TRBJ2-5; 7 nucleotides align to TRBD1. Looked up from germline, CDR1 is SQVTM and CDR2 is ANQGSEA. This CDR3 comprises 14 residues. The V segment lost 7 bases and the J segment 5 bases; nucleotides outside the gene matches: 13. CDR3 residues: CSAYLDRVGETQYF. CDR3 sequence (DNA): TGCAGCGCTTACCTCGACAGGGTAGGGGAGACCCAGTACTTC.

This clone was found once. The V call is TRBV5-1, the J call TRBJ2-3; 9 nucleotides agree with TRBD2. Germline trimming cut 1 base from V and 0 bases from J; bases unmatched to any gene: 3. Germline CDR1 SGHRS, CDR2 YFSETQ. There are 16 residues in the CDR3. DNA for the CDR3: TGCGCCAGCAGCTTGAGGCTAGCGGGAAGCACAGATACGCAGTATTTT. Amino acids: CASSLRLAGSTDTQYF.

As concerns this clone: Its ends do not fully match the called genes, so a read error is possible. The chain couples TRBV7-7 to TRBJ2-2; D call uncertain. Germline assignment: CDR1 SSHAT and CDR2 FNYEAQ (reference sequence). This CDR3 region has 14 residues. CDR3 nucleotides: TGTGCTAGCAGCTTCGGGTCGGACACCGGGGAGCTGTTTTTT. Residues: CASSFGSDTGELFF.

This clone was counted between two and nine times. The chain combines TRBV5-1 with TRBJ1-3; D is uncertain. CDR1 and CDR2 (germline): SGHRS, YFSETQ. V was pared by 4 bases and J by 7 bases, with 15 bases between. This CDR3 has 14 amino acids. CDR3 amino acids: CASSPRGAYNTIYF. The CDR3 bases are TGCGCCAGCAGCCCCAGAGGAGCATATAACACCATATATTTT.

This chain uses TRBV2 with TRBJ1-1; maybe TRBD1 (5 bases). Deletions cut 2 bases from V and 9 bases from J, with 10 bases between. The CDR3 covers 12 residues. The germline V gene has CDR1 SNHLY and CDR2 FYNNEI. The CDR3 DNA follows: TGTGCCAGCAGTGAAACAGGCCCCCAAGCTTTCTTT. Its translation is CASSETGPQAFF.

The V call is TRBV3-1 (or the pseudogene TRBV3-2), the J call TRBJ2-1; 12 bases are a match to TRBD2. Germline CDR1 LGHDT, CDR2 YNNKEL (reference sequence). J lost 8 bases, V lost 6 bases, and 11 bases had no gene match. This CDR3 is built from 16 residues. DNA for the CDR3: TGTGCCAGCAGTCTCCTCCGACTAGCGGGAGACGATGAGCAGTTCTTC. Protein: CASSLLRLAGDDEQFF.

This chain connects TRBV7-2 to TRBJ2-3, with TRBD2 matching over 8 bases. CDR3 size: 15 residues. Trimming removed 5 bases from V and 5 bases from J; junction bases left unmatched: 9. Germline lookup yields CDR1 SGHTA and CDR2 FQGNSA. The CDR3 DNA is TGTGCCAGCAGCCTGAGCGGGGGCCGAGGAGATACGCAGTATTTT. Encoded protein: CASSLSGGRGDTQYF.

This clone came up once. The chain links TRBV5-1 to TRBJ2-1; 10 bases are shared with TRBD1. Per the germline V gene, CDR1 is SGHRS and CDR2 is YFSETQ. The trim removed 3 bases at V and 6 bases at J, leaving 6 bases unmatched. The CDR3 runs 15 residues. Here the CDR3 DNA reads TGCGCCAGCAGCTCCCGACAGGGGGCCCGCAATGAGCAGTTCTTC. It specifies CASSSRQGARNEQFF. The full variable domain, its missing parts supplied by reference TRBV5-1 and TRBJ2-1, is KAGVTQTPRYLIKTRGQQVTLSCSPISGHRSVSWYQQTPGQGLQFLFEYFSETQRNKGNFPGRFSGRQFSNSRSEMNVSTLELGDSALYLCASSSRQGARNEQFFGPGTRLTVL.

In this sample, this clone turned up a few times. The V and J genes are TRBV11-2 and TRBJ1-6, with D perhaps TRBD1 (6 bases). Germline lookup yields CDR1 SGHAT and CDR2 FQNNGV. The CDR3 has 13 amino acids. The ends were cut back, 1 base at V and 14 bases at J, with 12 bases in the middle. CDR3 nucleotide sequence: TGTGCCAGCAGCTTAGGACAGGACCGGGCCCTCCACTTT. Translation gives CASSLGQDRALHF.

In its sample, this clone was seen a few times. V is TRBV5-1 and J is TRBJ1-1; possible D gene TRBD1, 5 bases. Germline V gives CDR1 SGHRS, CDR2 YFSETQ. Between the trimmed V and J ends, which lost 2 bases and 1 base, there was a span of 9 bases. The CDR3 consists of 14 residues. The CDR3: CASSFSQGNTEAFF. Written as DNA, the CDR3 is TGCGCCAGCAGCTTCTCCCAGGGGAACACTGAAGCTTTCTTT.